The next 22 T cell receptor beta chains were all read from a single sample in a study of PD-1 blockade in classical Hodgkin lymphoma. Sequencing used immunoSEQ multiplex PCR; TCRdb keeps in-frame clones, though not all of them. The sample lists over 35,000 clones, 60% to 85% occurring once. Exposure to brentuximab vedotin varied, and each patient had relapsed following autologous stem cell transplantation. This specimen consisted of peripheral blood mononuclear cells (PBMCs), obtained before the second cycle of nivolumab. The origin of the receptors is a human donor with classical Hodgkin lymphoma.

This chain links TRBV9 with TRBJ2-1; D may be TRBD2 (6 bases). CDR1 SGDLS and CDR2 YYNGEE come from the germline V gene. This CDR3 spans 14 amino acids. Trimming took off 4 bases at V and 9 bases at J, with 17 bases between the two ends. DNA for the CDR3: TGTGCCAGCAGCCCCTCTGTGCGGGAACTTGAGCAGTTCTTC. It specifies CASSPSVRELEQFF.

V and J are TRBV25-1 and TRBJ2-5, with D perhaps matching TRBD1 (5 bases). CDR1 and CDR2 from the germline V gene are MGHDK and SYGVNS. CDR3 length equals 14 residues. V was pared by 2 bases and J by 3 bases, with 10 bases between. CDR3 loop: CASSEPDREETQYF. CDR3 DNA: TGTGCCAGCAGTGAACCTGACAGAGAAGAGACCCAGTACTTC.

CDR3 sequence: CASSLAGWGYTF. The CDR3 DNA reads TGTGCCAGCAGCTTAGCGGGCTGGGGCTACACCTTC. The rearrangement links TRBV7-8 to TRBJ1-2; no firm D call. The ends were cut back, 0 bases at V and 8 bases at J, with 7 bases in the middle. The V gene's germline CDR1 is SGHVS and CDR2 FQNEAQ. CDR3 length: 12 residues. Complete variable domain (other parts from reference TRBV7-8 and TRBJ1-2): GAGVSQSPRYKVAKRGQDVALRCDPISGHVSLFWYQQALGQGPEFLTYFQNEAQLDKSGLPSDRFFAERPEGSVSTLKIQRTQQEDSAVYLCASSLAGWGYTFGSGTRLTVV.

This rearrangement joins TRBV7-9 to TRBJ2-1, with 7 bases that match TRBD2. Germline assignment: CDR1 SEHNR and CDR2 FQNEAQ (reference sequence). CDR3 size: 13 residues. Trimming at V came to 4 bases and at J to 9 bases, leaving 6 bases not matched to a gene. The CDR3 loop reads CASSSRLAGEQFF. CDR3 DNA sequence: TGTGCCAGCAGCTCCCGACTAGCCGGTGAGCAGTTCTTC.

The V call is TRBV5-1, the J call TRBJ2-5; 7 positions match TRBD2. The CDR3 has 11 residues. The ends lost 7 bases at V and 4 bases at J; junction bases unmatched: 1. Germline CDR1 and CDR2: SGHRS and YFSETQ. The CDR3 region is CASRLAETQYF. The CDR3 coding sequence is TGCGCCAGCCGACTAGCAGAGACCCAGTACTTC. The full variable domain, completed using reference TRBV5-1 and TRBJ2-5, is KAGVTQTPRYLIKTRGQQVTLSCSPISGHRSVSWYQQTPGQGLQFLFEYFSETQRNKGNFPGRFSGRQFSNSRSEMNVSTLELGDSALYLCASRLAETQYFGPGTRLLVL.

The gene calls are TRBV10-1 and TRBJ1-1; no clear D. Germline assignment: CDR1 WNHNN and CDR2 SYGVQD (reference sequence). Trimming removed 7 bases from V and 3 bases from J, with 12 bases in between. There are 13 residues in the CDR3. The CDR3 nucleotides read TGCGCCAGCACCTACGGAGAGGACACTGAAGCTTTCTTT. This translates into CASTYGEDTEAFF.

This chain links TRBV28 with TRBJ1-1, with 8 bases identical to TRBD1. V lost 6 bases and J lost 3; bases outside the gene matches: 15. This CDR3 has 17 amino acids. CDR1 and CDR2 (germline): MDHEN, SYDVKM. CDR3 bases: TGTGCCAGCAGCCTCTACGTCCAGGGGGCTTTGGACACTGAAGCTTTCTTT. Amino acid sequence: CASSLYVQGALDTEAFF. Full variable domain (missing parts from reference TRBV28 and TRBJ1-1): DVKVTQSSRYLVKRTGEKVFLECVQDMDHENMFWYRQDPGLGLRLIYFSYDVKMKEKGDIPEGYSVSREKKERFSLILESASTNQTSMYLCASSLYVQGALDTEAFFGQGTRLTVV.

This clone was found once. This chain connects TRBV19 to TRBJ1-5, with D possibly matching TRBD1 (5 bases). Germline lookup yields CDR1 LNHDA and CDR2 SQIVND (reference sequence). V lost 9 bases and J lost 9, with 9 bases in between. This CDR3 spans 10 amino acids. In DNA, the CDR3 is TGTGCCAGCCAGGGACCGCCCCAGCATTTT. Translated: CASQGPPQHF. The variable domain in full, completed from reference TRBV19 and TRBJ1-5, reads DGGITQSPKYLFRKEGQNVTLSCEQNLNHDAMYWYRQDPGQGLRLIYYSQIVNDFQKGDIAEGYSVSREKKESFPLTVTSAQKNPTAFYLCASQGPPQHFGDGTRLSIL.

The chain couples TRBV5-1 to TRBJ2-1; no clear D. This CDR3 region has 17 residues. Germline V CDR1 and CDR2: SGHRS, YFSETQ. The germline V and J ends were trimmed by 4 bases and 8 bases, with 25 bases remaining between them. CDR3 region: CASSRARTPVGTDEQFF. CDR3 DNA sequence: TGCGCCAGCAGCAGAGCGAGGACCCCAGTGGGTACGGATGAGCAGTTCTTC.

The rearrangement uses TRBV4-1 and TRBJ2-7; 8 bases map to TRBD1. J was trimmed by 2 bases and V by 4 bases; bases with no gene match: 1. Germline V gene sequence: CDR1 MGHRA, CDR2 YSYEKL. This CDR3 is 13 amino acids long. The CDR3 reads CASSPTGAYEQYF. CDR3 DNA: TGCGCCAGCAGCCCGACAGGGGCCTACGAGCAGTACTTC.

This chain links TRBV11-2 with TRBJ1-4; 7 bases are a match to TRBD1. CDR3 length: 14 residues. Looked up from germline, CDR1 is SGHAT and CDR2 is FQNNGV. V was pared by 3 bases and J by 8 bases, with 6 bases of the junction left unmatched. DNA for the CDR3: TGTGCCAGCAGCTTCAACAGGGGTGTGGAAAAACTGTTTTTT. Residues: CASSFNRGVEKLFF.

The chain employs TRBV5-4 and TRBJ1-2, with 8 bases that match TRBD1. The ends lost 4 bases at V and 8 bases at J; junction bases unmatched: 10. Looked up from germline, CDR1 is SGHNT and CDR2 is YYREEE (reference sequence). This CDR3 has 14 residues. The CDR3 region has the DNA TGTGCCAGCAGCACACCTGACAGGGGAAGCGGCTACACCTTC. Its protein product is CASSTPDRGSGYTF.

The rearrangement links TRBV2 to TRBJ2-5; TRBD1 aligns across 10 bases. This CDR3 region has 15 residues. Trimming removed 7 bases from V and 4 bases from J; junction bases left unmatched: 9. Germline V gene data show CDR1 as SNHLY and CDR2 as FYNNEI. The CDR3 coding sequence is TGTGCCAGCACCCTACTGACAGGGGGCCTAGAGACCCAGTACTTC. Encoded protein: CASTLLTGGLETQYF.

The chain joins TRBV5-6 to TRBJ2-2; TRBD1 matches at 8 bases. After removal of 2 bases from V and 6 bases from J, the junction contained 3 bases not matched to a gene. The CDR3 has 14 amino acids. Germline lookup yields CDR1 SGHDT and CDR2 YYEEEE. In DNA, the CDR3 is TGTGCCAGCAGCTTTCCACAGGGGGCCGGGGAGCTGTTTTTT. Protein sequence: CASSFPQGAGELFF.

This clone came up a few times. The chain recombines TRBV19 with TRBJ2-3; 11 nucleotides match TRBD2. Germline CDR1 is LNHDA and CDR2 is SQIVND (reference sequence). The ends lost 4 bases at V and 4 bases at J; junction bases unmatched: 7. The CDR3 sequence is 16 residues long. The CDR3 loop reads CASSTTSGGRADTQYF. The DNA of the CDR3 is TGTGCCAGTAGTACAACTAGCGGGGGCCGGGCAGATACGCAGTATTTT.

This chain links TRBV5-1 with TRBJ2-5, with 10 bases lining up with TRBD2. This CDR3 spans 15 amino acids. Germline assignment: CDR1 SGHRS and CDR2 YFSETQ. V was clipped by 0 bases and J by 5 bases; unmatched bases: 4. CDR3 DNA sequence: TGCGCCAGCAGCTTGGGGAGCGGGGGGGACGAGACCCAGTACTTC. Its protein is CASSLGSGGDETQYF.

The rearrangement links TRBV27 to TRBJ2-3; 10 nucleotides agree with TRBD2. The germline gives CDR1 MNHEY, CDR2 SMNVEV (reference sequence). This CDR3 has 17 residues. The V gene end was trimmed by 2 bases and the J gene end by 3 bases; junction bases not matched to a gene: 8. The CDR3 loop is CASSLSGGAWVTDTQYF. The CDR3, as DNA: TGTGCCAGCAGTTTAAGCGGGGGGGCCTGGGTGACAGATACGCAGTATTTT.

This clone has only one observation. CDR3 in DNA: TGTGCCAGCAGCTCGGGACTCCCCTCCTACAATGAGCAGTTCTTC. Translation: CASSSGLPSYNEQFF. V usage is TRBV7-3 and J usage is TRBJ2-1; the D gene is possibly TRBD2 (6 bases). The CDR3 is 15 residues long. With 4 bases removed from V and 0 bases from J, the gap between germline ends came to 10 bases. CDR1 and CDR2 from the germline V gene are SGHTA and FQGTGA.

The chain joins TRBV9 to TRBJ2-3; 7 nucleotides line up with TRBD1. CDR3 length equals 15 residues. Trimming took 4 bases from V and 2 from J; bases not matched to a gene: 7. Germline V gene data show CDR1 as SGDLS and CDR2 as YYNGEE. The CDR3: CASSSRQGYTDTQYF. CDR3 DNA sequence: TGTGCCAGCAGCTCTAGACAGGGTTACACAGATACGCAGTATTTT. The full variable domain, with the rest looked up from reference TRBV9 and TRBJ2-3, is DSGVTQTPKHLITATGQRVTLRCSPRSGDLSVYWYQQSLDQGLQFLIQYYNGEERAKGNILERFSAQQFPDLHSELNLSSLELGDSALYFCASSSRQGYTDTQYFGPGTRLTVL.

By its share, this clone is medium-sized. The chain has TRBV29-1 and TRBJ1-1, with a tentative D call TRBD1 (6 bases). Per germline, CDR1 SQVTM and CDR2 ANQGSEA. The germline V and J ends were trimmed by 7 bases and 3 bases, with 15 bases remaining between them. The CDR3 loop spans 13 amino acids. As DNA, the CDR3 is TGCAGCGCCCGGACAGATAGGTACACTGAAGCTTTCTTT. Residues: CSARTDRYTEAFF. Filled out from reference TRBV29-1 and TRBJ1-1, the complete variable domain reads SAVISQKPSRDICQRGTSLTIQCQVDSQVTMMFWYRQQPGQSLTLIATANQGSEATYESGFVIDKFPISRPNLTFSTLTVSNMSPEDSSIYLCSARTDRYTEAFFGQGTRLTVV.

The rearrangement links TRBV6-5 to TRBJ2-1; 10 positions agree with TRBD2. The V segment lost 0 bases and the J segment 9 bases; nucleotides outside the gene matches: 2. The CDR3 is made up of 14 amino acids. Germline lookup yields CDR1 MNHEY and CDR2 SVGAGI. CDR3 sequence: CASSYSGLASEQFF. CDR3 nucleotides: TGTGCCAGCAGTTACTCGGGACTAGCGTCTGAGCAGTTCTTC.

The chain recombines TRBV2 with TRBJ2-6, with D possibly being TRBD1 (5 bases). V shed 5 bases and J shed 4 bases, with 9 bases lying between them. This CDR3 spans 14 amino acids. Germline CDR1 SNHLY, CDR2 FYNNEI. The CDR3 spells CASSQGWGANVLTF. Here the CDR3 DNA reads TGTGCCAGCAGTCAGGGATGGGGGGCCAACGTCCTGACTTTC. Looking up the rest from reference TRBV2 and TRBJ2-6 gives the full variable domain: EPEVTQTPSHQVTQMGQEVILRCVPISNHLYFYWYRQILGQKVEFLVSFYNNEISEKSEIFDDQFSVERPDGSNFTLKIRSTKLEDSAMYFCASSQGWGANVLTFGAGSRLTVL.